Below, 18 T cell receptor beta chains from the same sample are listed, as sequenced in a study of T cell clusters in autoimmune cytopenias. TRB was amplified from 250 ng of peripheral blood genomic DNA per sample. TRB rearrangements were amplified by touch-down multiplex PCR with mixed TRB-A/B primers. TCRdb reprocessed the multiplex PCR reads, keeping one entry per CDR3 protein, no DNA. This repertoire includes 600 or so distinct CDR3 sequences. These same records also appear under a second study, on T cell repertoires in aging, cancer and after chemotherapy.

Material for sequencing was peripheral blood. These receptors were taken from a human donor with chronic lymphocytic leukemia.

In terms of frequency, this clonotype is large. The rearrangement uses TRBV20-1 and TRBJ2-7; TCRdb returns TRBD2, unconfirmable since there is no DNA. This CDR3 is built from 13 residues. Germline V CDR1 and CDR2: DFQATT, SNEGSKA (reference sequence). CDR3 region: CSASASGSFEQYF.

This clonotype counts as medium-sized by frequency. The chain is built from TRBV5-6 and TRBJ2-7; checking the TCRdb D call of TRBD1 is not possible without DNA. The CDR3 is 13 residues long. Germline V gene data show CDR1 as SGHDT and CDR2 as YYEEEE. The CDR3 sequence: CASSWGTDYEQYF.

The gene calls are TRBV6-5 and TRBJ1-1; TCRdb picks TRBD1, but there is no DNA to check that call. The CDR3 spans 13 residues. Germline V lookup: CDR1 MNHEY, CDR2 SVGAGI. The chain's CDR3 is CASRKQGATEAFF.

Judged by frequency, this clonotype is large (0.1 to 1%). This chain connects TRBV18 to TRBJ1-3; the D gene TCRdb calls, TRBD1, cannot be checked with no DNA. The CDR3 has 18 amino acids. CDR1 is KGHSH, CDR2 LQKENI, per germline. This CDR3 is CASSSTPGQGRWRNTIYF.

V and J are TRBV6-5 and TRBJ2-2; TCRdb's D call, TRBD2, is unchecked because there is no DNA. CDR3 length: 17 amino acids. Germline CDR1 and CDR2: MNHEY and SVGAGI. CDR3 residues: CASSYPLAGGNTGELFF.

V usage is TRBV7-7 and J usage is TRBJ1-1; lacking DNA, the TRBD1 call made by TCRdb goes unchecked. Germline assignment: CDR1 SSHAT and CDR2 FNYEAQ (reference sequence). This CDR3 has 15 residues. CDR3 sequence reads: CASSPFAGRNTEAFF. Based on the CDR3 plus reference TRBV7-7 and TRBJ1-1, the full variable domain is GAGVSQSPRYKVTKRGQDVTLRCDPISSHATLYWYQQALGQGPEFLTYFNYEAQPDKSGLPSDRFSAERPEGSISTLTIQRTEQRDSAMYRCASSPFAGRNTEAFFGQGTRLTVV.

The chain is built from TRBV6-5 and TRBJ2-1; the TCRdb call, TRBD1, lacks DNA for checking. CDR1 and CDR2 (germline): MNHEY, SVGAGI. The CDR3 covers 15 residues. The chain's CDR3 is CASRLGAGVYNEQFF.

The chain uses TRBV20-1 and TRBJ2-7; as DNA is missing, the TRBD2 call by TCRdb cannot be tested. CDR1 is DFQATT and CDR2 is SNEGSKA in the germline V gene (reference sequence). This CDR3 has 14 amino acids. The CDR3 sequence: CSAPSLGNPYEQYF.

This clonotype is called large based on its frequency. The rearrangement joins TRBV6-2 or TRBV6-3 to TRBJ2-5; TCRdb returns TRBD1, unconfirmable since there is no DNA. Germline assignment: CDR1 MNHEY and CDR2 SVGEGT. CDR3 length: 15 residues. The chain's CDR3 is CASKHIKQGGETQYF.

By frequency, this clonotype registers large. This sequence joins TRBV7-9 and TRBJ2-1; the D call of TRBD1 rests on TCRdb alone, since no DNA is present to check it. CDR1 is SEHNR and CDR2 is FQNEAQ in the germline V gene (reference sequence). The CDR3 has 15 residues. The CDR3 sequence: CASSREPGQYNEQFF. The full variable domain, its missing parts supplied by reference TRBV7-9 and TRBJ2-1, is DTGVSQNPRHKITKRGQNVTFRCDPISEHNRLYWYRQTLGQGPEFLTYFQNEAQLEKSRLLSDRFSAERPKGSFSTLEIQRTEQGDSAMYLCASSREPGQYNEQFFGPGTRLTVL.

The chain has TRBV19 and TRBJ2-5; TCRdb selects TRBD2, and the lack of DNA leaves this call unchecked. CDR1 is LNHDA, CDR2 SQIVND, per germline (reference sequence). There are 13 residues in the CDR3. The CDR3 loop reads CASSPRGGGTQYF.

This clonotype shows up as medium-sized by frequency. The chain couples TRBV19 to TRBJ1-5; TCRdb returns TRBD1, unconfirmable since there is no DNA. CDR1 is LNHDA and CDR2 is SQIVND in the germline V gene (reference sequence). The length of the CDR3 is 15 residues. The CDR3 reads CASSWVTGLNQPQHF.

By frequency, this clonotype is medium-sized. This chain uses TRBV4-1 with TRBJ2-2; the TCRdb call, TRBD1, lacks DNA for checking. In germline, CDR1 is MGHRA, CDR2 YSYEKL. The CDR3 consists of 17 residues. CDR3 region: CASSQDRQGANTGELFF.

This clonotype is hyperexpanded (1% or more) by frequency. The chain has TRBV19 and TRBJ2-1; TCRdb's D gene call, TRBD1, goes unchecked for lack of DNA. This CDR3 has 15 residues. In germline, CDR1 is LNHDA, CDR2 SQIVND (reference sequence). CDR3 loop: CASRPGTGSYNEQFF.

This clonotype is identified as large from frequency. V is TRBV7-6 and J is TRBJ1-2; TCRdb picks TRBD1, but there is no DNA to check that call. Germline V lookup: CDR1 SGHVS, CDR2 FNYEAQ. The length of the CDR3 is 16 residues. CDR3: CASSLAPVGTGAGYTF.

This clonotype is identified as hyperexpanded from frequency. V and J are TRBV29-1 and TRBJ2-3; TCRdb's assignment of TRBD1 cannot be checked, as there is no DNA. The CDR3 totals 14 residues. The V gene's germline CDR1 is SQVTM and CDR2 ANQGSEA. The CDR3 region is CSVDKGTGTDTQYF.

This clonotype is labeled large based on frequency. CDR3 sequence reads: CASSKSGRGSSSYNEQFF. The chain combines TRBV6-1 with TRBJ2-1; TCRdb's D call of TRBD1 is untestable without DNA. The CDR3 covers 18 residues. The V gene's germline CDR1 is MNHNS and CDR2 SASEGT.

By frequency, this clonotype registers large. The rearrangement links TRBV6-5 to TRBJ1-3; TCRdb's D call, TRBD1, is unchecked because there is no DNA. The length of the CDR3 is 16 residues. Looked up from germline, CDR1 is MNHEY and CDR2 is SVGAGI. This CDR3 reads CASSYFGRGTGNTIYF.